This T cell receptor (beta chain) was obtained from a study of blood T cell repertoires in COVID-19. About the study: Material from acute and convalescent COVID-19 was sourced from the United States, Italy and Spain. PBMCs, B-cell-depleted T cells, or T cells were the source of the cDNA or gDNA that made up the material.

Study processing details: Researchers report that nucleated cell counts were estimated from reference gene primer amplification. TCRdb keeps only in-frame clones here, not all; method: immunoSEQ multiplex PCR. From that table come the V and J calls and clone size; the DNA was used to work out D and trimming. The sample yields about 220,000 clones, approximately 81% seen once. CDR1 and CDR2 from the germline V gene are SGHNT and YENEEA. This CDR3 region has 14 residues. Losses at the gene ends were 2 bases for V and 1 base for J; bases not matched to a gene: 2. The J gene is TRBJ2-7, the V gene TRBV11-3, with TRBD1 identical over 7 bases. The sequence was obtained from an elderly woman with acute or convalescent COVID-19. Sequencing was performed on peripheral blood. CDR3 in DNA: TGTGCCAGCAGCTTACACAGGGGATCCTACGAGCAGTACTTC. Residues: CASSLHRGSYEQYF. Full variable domain (remainder filled in from reference TRBV11-3 and TRBJ2-7): EAGVVQSPRYKIIEKKQPVAFWCNPISGHNTLYWYLQNLGQGPELLIRYENEEAVDDSQLPKDRFSAERLKGVDSTLKIQPAELGDSAVYLCASSLHRGSYEQYFGPGTRLTVT.